This T cell receptor (beta chain) was captured in a study of Ad26.COV2.S vaccination and SARS-CoV-2 variants. As for treatment: approximately 18 received Ad26.COV2.S at low or high dose, single or two shots; about five received placebo; per-sample allocation not given. Day 63 after the first vaccine or placebo injection was the time point for sampling. CDR1 and CDR2 (germline): MNHEY, SMNVEV (reference sequence). The CDR3 spans 15 residues. Unmatched junction bases numbered 5, after V lost 6 bases and J lost 7 bases. On this clone: Other DNA variants within this sample encode the same CDR3.

Measured with immunoSEQ multiplex PCR; TCRdb has only the in-frame clones, and not every one. This table holds 250,000 or so clones, around nine tenths found once. V gene TRBV27 combines with J gene TRBJ2-1; TRBD2 matches at 14 bases. The sequencing used peripheral blood, collected in a trial of Ad26.COV2.S vaccine versus placebo. The clonotype was recovered from a person between 18 and 60 years old who received the Ad26.COV2.S COVID-19 vaccine or a placebo. The CDR3 nucleotides are TGTGCCAGCAGCCCGGGGACTAGCGGGAGAAATGAGCAGTTCTTC. It yields the protein CASSPGTSGRNEQFF.